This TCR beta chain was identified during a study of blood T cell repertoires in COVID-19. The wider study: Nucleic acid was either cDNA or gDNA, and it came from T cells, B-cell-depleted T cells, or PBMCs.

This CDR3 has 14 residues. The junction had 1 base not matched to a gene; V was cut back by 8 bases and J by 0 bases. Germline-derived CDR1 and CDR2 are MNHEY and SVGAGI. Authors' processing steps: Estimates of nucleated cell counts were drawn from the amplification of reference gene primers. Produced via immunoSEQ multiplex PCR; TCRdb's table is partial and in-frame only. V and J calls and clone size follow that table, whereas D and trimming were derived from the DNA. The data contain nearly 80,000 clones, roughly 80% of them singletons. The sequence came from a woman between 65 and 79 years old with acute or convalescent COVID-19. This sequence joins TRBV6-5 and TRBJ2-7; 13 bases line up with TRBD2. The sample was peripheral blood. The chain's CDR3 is CASRTSGSSYEQYF. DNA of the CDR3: TGTGCCAGCCGGACTAGCGGGAGCTCCTACGAGCAGTACTTC.